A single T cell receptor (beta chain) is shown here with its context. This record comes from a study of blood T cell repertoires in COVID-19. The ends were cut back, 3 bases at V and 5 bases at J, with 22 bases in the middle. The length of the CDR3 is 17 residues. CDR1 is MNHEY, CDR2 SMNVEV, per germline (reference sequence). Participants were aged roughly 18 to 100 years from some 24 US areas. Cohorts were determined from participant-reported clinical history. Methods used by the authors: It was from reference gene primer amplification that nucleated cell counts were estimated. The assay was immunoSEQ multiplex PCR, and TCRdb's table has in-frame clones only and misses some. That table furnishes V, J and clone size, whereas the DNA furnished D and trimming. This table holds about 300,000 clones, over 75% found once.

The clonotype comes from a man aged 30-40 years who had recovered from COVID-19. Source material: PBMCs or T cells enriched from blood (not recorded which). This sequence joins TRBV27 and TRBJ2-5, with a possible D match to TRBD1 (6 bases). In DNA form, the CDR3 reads TGTGCCAGCAGTTTCAATACGCCCTACAGGGTAGGGGAGACCCAGTACTTC. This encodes CASSFNTPYRVGETQYF.